This TCR beta chain was profiled in a study of Ad26.COV2.S vaccination and SARS-CoV-2 variants (dated by TCRdb to the early 2020s). Notes on the research overall: Donors in the vaccine arm were drawn from COV1001, a phase I-IIa trial of Ad26.COV2.S in healthy adults that was multicentre, randomized, double-blind and placebo-controlled. Ad26.COV2.S was administered intramuscularly at a dose of 5x10^10 or 1x10^11 viral particles, either as one shot or as two shots given 56 days apart. TCRbeta repertoire sequencing was used to assess the specificity and breadth of SARS-CoV-2-reactive T cell receptors after Ad26.COV2.S vaccination. The TCR-sequenced set comprised around 32 samples: some 19 Ad26.COV2.S vaccine recipients, 5 placebo recipients and 8 SARS-CoV-2 convalescent individuals. Participants in the trial were split at random into five groups of five each, receiving low-dose or high-dose Ad26.COV2.S once or twice, or else placebo on both occasions. Investigators did not know the trial group allocation while performing experiments and assessing outcomes. Paper-wide results and their limitations: Higher spike-specific TCR breadth was observed in Ad26.COV2.S recipients than in placebo recipients (P = 0.0014). According to the authors, total T cell responses may have been underestimated by the TCR breadth and depth analyses. Comparable non-spike TCR breadth was observed between vaccine and placebo recipients, consistent with only spike being contained in the vaccine. The study was not powered to compare responses between vaccine doses or regimens. After vaccination, substantial breadth of spike-specific CD8+ and CD4+ T cell responses was reported.

The label giving this sample's treatment or condition can be read as: roughly 18 received Ad26.COV2.S at low or high dose, single or two shots; 5 received placebo; per-sample allocation not given. For vaccine and placebo recipients, repertoires were sequenced using samples collected on day 63 after the first injection. Cohort 1b enrolled fewer than 30 adults aged 18-55 years at a single site in Boston, USA, between 29 July and 7 August 2020. Ad26.COV2.S consisted of a replication-incompetent adenovirus type 26 vector by which a prefusion-stabilized SARS-CoV-2 spike protein from the original Wuhan strain was expressed. TCRbeta CDR3 regions were sequenced with the immunoSEQ Assay. After extraction, genomic DNA underwent amplification by bias-controlled multiplex PCR, followed by high-throughput sequencing. The paper's processing steps were these. To quantify the absolute abundance of every unique TCRbeta CDR3 region, sequences were collapsed and filtered. Usable DNA was measured by amplifying reference genes present in all nucleated cells, and TCRbeta template counts were normalized to that usable DNA to estimate T cell fraction. Repertoire TCRs were annotated as SARS-CoV-2-specific when V gene, CDR3 amino acid sequence and J gene were exactly matched to a known reactive TCR set. The reference SARS-CoV-2 TCR set was obtained from MIRA and was filtered for enrichment in COVID-19-positive ImmuneCODE repertoires, whereby public or cross-reactive TCRs were removed. Using the MIRA antigens, annotated TCRs were further analysed by specific ORF or by position within an ORF. Breadth was defined as the number of annotated unique rearrangements divided by the total number of unique productive rearrangements, and depth was defined as the summed frequency of the annotated unique rearrangements. TCR breadth was compared between groups using two-sided Wilcoxon rank-sum tests. The source is immuneACCESS, and TCRdb retained only in-frame sequences with V and J called. Part of the clones is not carried over; for the studies checked, unresolved V genes explain less than half of this, and the remainder is unexplained. Clone size and the V and J calls come from that table; the DNA yielded D and trimming. This sample gives 350,000 to 450,000 clones in total; 70% to 90% of them show up just once. Around 3% of the sample comes from the top ten.

V has 5 bases trimmed and J has 4 bases trimmed; junction bases matching no gene number 7. As encoded in the germline V gene, CDR1 is SGHAT while CDR2 is FQNNGV. The cysteine opens and the phenylalanine closes a CDR3 of 15 amino acids. The kept DNA is CDR3 alone, 45 bases in frame from the first base. Comment on this clone: Its antigen has not been determined. Base qualities are not at hand, and no much larger clone is one base apart.

The clonotype comes from a person aged 18-60 years who received the Ad26.COV2.S COVID-19 vaccine or a placebo. This chain is built from TRBV11-2 and TRBJ2-7, with 11 middle bases fitting TRBD2. The material sequenced was peripheral blood, taken in a trial of Ad26.COV2.S vaccine versus placebo. Read as DNA, the sequence is TGTGCCAGCAGCAAAGACTGGACTAGCGGGTACGAGCAGTACTTC. Translated, it gives CASSKDWTSGYEQYF.